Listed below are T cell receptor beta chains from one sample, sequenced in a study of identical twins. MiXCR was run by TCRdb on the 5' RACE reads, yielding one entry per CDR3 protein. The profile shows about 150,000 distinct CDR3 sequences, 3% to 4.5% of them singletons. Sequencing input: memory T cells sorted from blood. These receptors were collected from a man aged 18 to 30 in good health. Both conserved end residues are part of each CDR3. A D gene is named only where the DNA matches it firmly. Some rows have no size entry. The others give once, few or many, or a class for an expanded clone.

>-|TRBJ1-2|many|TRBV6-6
TGTGCCAGCAGCCATGGGGGAGGTGGCTACACCTTC
CASSHGGGGYTF
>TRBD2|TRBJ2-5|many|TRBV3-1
TGTGCCAGCAGCCAGGGAGGGACGTACCAAGAGACCCAGTACTTC
CASSQGGTYQETQYF
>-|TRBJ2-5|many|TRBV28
TGTGCCAGCAGCCCAGGGGAAAGAGAGACCCAGTACTTC
CASSPGERETQYF
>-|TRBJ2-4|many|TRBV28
TGTGCCAGCAGGGACAGTTTTGACAAAAACATTCAGTACTTC
CASRDSFDKNIQYF
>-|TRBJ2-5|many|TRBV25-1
TGTGCCAGCAAAAAGCGGAGCCAAGAGACCCAGTACTTC
CASKKRSQETQYF
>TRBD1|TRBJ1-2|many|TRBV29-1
TGCAGCGCGCTCTCAGACAGGGACTATGGCTACACCTTC
CSALSDRDYGYTF
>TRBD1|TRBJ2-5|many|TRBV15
TGTGCCACCAGCAGAAGACAGGGGGCCCTCCAAGAGACCCAGTACTTC
CATSRRQGALQETQYF
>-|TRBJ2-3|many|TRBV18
TGTGCCAGCTCACGAAACCGACAGGGCACAGATACGCAGTATTTT
CASSRNRQGTDTQYF
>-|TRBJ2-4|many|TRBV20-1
TGCAGTGCCCCTGGACTCGCTGGAGACATTCAGTACTTC
CSAPGLAGDIQYF
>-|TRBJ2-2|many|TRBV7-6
TGTGCCAGCAGCTCCTTGGGTACCGCGAACACCGGGGAGCTGTTTTTT
CASSSLGTANTGELFF
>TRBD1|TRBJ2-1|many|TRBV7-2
TGTGCCAGCAGCTTGGGACAGGGGGCTCTAAATGAGCAGTTCTTC
CASSLGQGALNEQFF
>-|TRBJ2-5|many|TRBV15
TGTGCCACCAGCAGATCCCCGAGGGGAGAGACCCAGTACTTC
CATSRSPRGETQYF
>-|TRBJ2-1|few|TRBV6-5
TGTGCCAGCAGTTTAGACGGTGAGCAGTTCTTC
CASSLDGEQFF
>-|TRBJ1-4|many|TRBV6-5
TGTGCCAGCAGTATGGACCGCAGAAAACTGTTTTTT
CASSMDRRKLFF
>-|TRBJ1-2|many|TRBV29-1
TGCAGCGCCCTCCCGGGGTCCGACTATGGCTACACCTTC
CSALPGSDYGYTF
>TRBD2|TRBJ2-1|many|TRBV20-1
TGCAGTGCCGACCCTGGGACTAGCGTCCACAATGAGCAGTTCTTC
CSADPGTSVHNEQFF
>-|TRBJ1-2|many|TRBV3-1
TGTGCCAGCAGCCCTCGGGAAGACTATGGCTACACCTTC
CASSPREDYGYTF
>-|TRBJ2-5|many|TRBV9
TGTGCCAGCAGTAGAGGATCCCTACCCCAAGAGACCCAGTACTTC
CASSRGSLPQETQYF
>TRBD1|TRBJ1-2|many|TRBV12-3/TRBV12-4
TGTGCCAGCAGTTTAAGGGAGGGGACAGTCTATGGCTACACCTTC
CASSLREGTVYGYTF
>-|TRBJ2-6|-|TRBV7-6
TGTGCCAGCAGCTTAGAAAAATTTTCTGGGGCCAACGTCCTGACTTTC
CASSLEKFSGANVLTF
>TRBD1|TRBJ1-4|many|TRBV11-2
TGTGCCAGCAGCTCGATCCGGGACAGGGGTGAAAAACTGTTTTTT
CASSSIRDRGEKLFF
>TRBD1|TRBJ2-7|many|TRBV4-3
TGCGCCAGCAGCCAAGACCGGGACAGGTTCTACGAGCAGTACTTC
CASSQDRDRFYEQYF
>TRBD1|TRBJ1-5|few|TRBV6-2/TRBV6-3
TGTGCCAGCAGGCAGGGGGCGAATCAGCCCCAGCATTTT
CASRQGANQPQHF
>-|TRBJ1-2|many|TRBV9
TGTGCCAGCAGCGTAGAACTCACAGCGAACTATGGCTACACCTTC
CASSVELTANYGYTF
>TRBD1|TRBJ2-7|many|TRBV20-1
TGCAGTGCTCGACAGGGGACCGAGCAGTACTTC
CSARQGTEQYF
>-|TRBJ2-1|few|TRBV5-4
TGTGCCAGCAGCGCCCCACGGGCTAGCTTAGTCTTC
CASSAPRASLVF
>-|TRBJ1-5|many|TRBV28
TGTGCCAGCAGTGGGGGGACTCTTCGAGGCAATCAGCCCCAGCATTTT
CASSGGTLRGNQPQHF
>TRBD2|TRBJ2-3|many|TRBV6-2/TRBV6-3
TGTGCCAGCAGTTACGCGGGAGATCGCACAGATACGCAGTATTTT
CASSYAGDRTDTQYF
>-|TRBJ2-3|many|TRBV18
TGTGCCAGCTCATCAGGTCAGCGGAGCACAGATACGCAGTATTTT
CASSSGQRSTDTQYF
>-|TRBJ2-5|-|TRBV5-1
TGCGCCAGCAGCTTGGGAGGCGAGGTCGAGACCCAGTACTTC
CASSLGGEVETQYF
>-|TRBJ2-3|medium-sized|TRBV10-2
TGCGCCAGCAGTGGTGTCTTCGGGGTCACAGATACGCAGTATTTT
CASSGVFGVTDTQYF
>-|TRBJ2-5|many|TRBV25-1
TGTGCCAGCAGTGAATGGAGTAGGGACCAAGAGACCCAGTACTTC
CASSEWSRDQETQYF
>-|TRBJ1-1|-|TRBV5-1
TGCGCCAGCAGCTTGGAGACGGACATGAACACTGAAGCTTTCTTT
CASSLETDMNTEAFF
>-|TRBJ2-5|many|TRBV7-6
TGTGCCAGCAGCTTAGCTCTGGGTTATTCAGAGACCCAGTACTTC
CASSLALGYSETQYF
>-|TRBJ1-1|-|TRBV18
TGTGCCAGCTCACGATCCGGGAACACTGAAGCTTTCTTT
CASSRSGNTEAFF
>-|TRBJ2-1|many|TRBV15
TGTGCCACCAGCGAGGACTACGAGCAGTTCTTC
CATSEDYEQFF
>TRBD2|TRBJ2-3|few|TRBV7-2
TGTGCCAGCAGCCCGCGGGAGTTGGGTACGGATACGCAGTATTTT
CASSPRELGTDTQYF
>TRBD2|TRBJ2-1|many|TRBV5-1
TGCGCCAGCAGCTTGGGTCCTAGCGGGAGCAATGAGCAGTTCTTC
CASSLGPSGSNEQFF
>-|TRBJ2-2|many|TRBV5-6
TGTGCCAGCAGCCTTCCGGACAGCCCGAACACCGGGGAGCTGTTTTTT
CASSLPDSPNTGELFF
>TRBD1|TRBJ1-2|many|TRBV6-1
TGTGCCAGCAGTCCAGGGGGAGGGAGTAACTATGGCTACACCTTC
CASSPGGGSNYGYTF
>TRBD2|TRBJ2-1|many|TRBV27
TGTGCCAGCAGCCAGCGGGAGGATCTAGGTGAGCAGTTCTTC
CASSQREDLGEQFF
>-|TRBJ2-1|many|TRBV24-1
TGTGCCACGTATCCCACCGACAAAGCGCAGTTCTTC
CATYPTDKAQFF
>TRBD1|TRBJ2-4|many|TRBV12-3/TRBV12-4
TGTGCCAGCAGTCACCTCCCGGGACAGGGGCCTTTAGCCAAAAACATTCAGTACTTC
CASSHLPGQGPLAKNIQYF
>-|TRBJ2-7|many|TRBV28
TGTGCCACCGATACCCAATCCCTTGGGGAGCAGTACTTC
CATDTQSLGEQYF
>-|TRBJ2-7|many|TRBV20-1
TGCAGTGCTAGTGTCATCTCGAGCGAGCAGTACTTC
CSASVISSEQYF
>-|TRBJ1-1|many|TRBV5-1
TGCGCCAGCAGCTTGGCTCCGGGGGCGGACACTGAAGCTTTCTTT
CASSLAPGADTEAFF
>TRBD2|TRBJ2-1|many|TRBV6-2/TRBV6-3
TGTGCCAGCAGTTACCGACTAGCGGGAAGGGCAGGGTACAATGAGCAGTTCTTC
CASSYRLAGRAGYNEQFF
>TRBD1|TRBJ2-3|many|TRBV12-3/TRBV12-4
TGTGCCAGCAAACTGACAGGGGGTACAGATACGCAGTATTTT
CASKLTGGTDTQYF
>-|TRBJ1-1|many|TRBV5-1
TGCGCCAGCAGCTCAGGACGGGCCGGTTTCATGAACACTGAAGCTTTCTTT
CASSSGRAGFMNTEAFF
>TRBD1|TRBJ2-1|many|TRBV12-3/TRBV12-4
TGTGCCAGCAGTTTAACAGGGGGGCGAAATGAGCAGTTCTTC
CASSLTGGRNEQFF
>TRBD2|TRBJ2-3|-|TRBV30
TGTGCCTGGAGTGCCCGGGAGGCCCGAGATACGCAGTATTTT
CAWSAREARDTQYF
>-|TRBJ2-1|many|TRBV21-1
TGTGCCAGCAGCACACTAGGCGGGCTTAGGGATGAGCAGTTCTTC
CASSTLGGLRDEQFF
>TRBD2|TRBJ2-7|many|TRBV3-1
TGTGCCAGCAGCCCAAAGAGAAGCGGGAGGGCCCATTACGACGAGCAGTACTTC
CASSPKRSGRAHYDEQYF
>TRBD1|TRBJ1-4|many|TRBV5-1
TGCGCCAGCAGCTACGGACAGGGAGTGACTAATGAAAAACTGTTTTTT
CASSYGQGVTNEKLFF
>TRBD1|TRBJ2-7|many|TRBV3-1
TGTGCCAGCAGCCAAGCCAGGGGGCCCTACGAGCAGTACTTC
CASSQARGPYEQYF
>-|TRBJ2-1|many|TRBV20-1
TGCAGTGCTAGGGCCCGTAGCGGAAACTCCTACAATGAGCAGTTCTTC
CSARARSGNSYNEQFF
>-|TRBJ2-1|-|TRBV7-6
TGTGCCAGCAGCTTAAGGCTGTCCGGGTCCGGTGAGCAGTTCTTC
CASSLRLSGSGEQFF
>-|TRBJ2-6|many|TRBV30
TGTGCCTGGAGTGTGGGCCACTCTGGGGCCAACGTCCTGACTTTC
CAWSVGHSGANVLTF
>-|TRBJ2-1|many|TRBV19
TGTGCCAGTAGTATAGGGGGCTACAATGAGCAGTTCTTC
CASSIGGYNEQFF
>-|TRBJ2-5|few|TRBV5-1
TGCGCCAGCAGCTTCGGCCGGGGTGACCAGTACTTC
CASSFGRGDQYF